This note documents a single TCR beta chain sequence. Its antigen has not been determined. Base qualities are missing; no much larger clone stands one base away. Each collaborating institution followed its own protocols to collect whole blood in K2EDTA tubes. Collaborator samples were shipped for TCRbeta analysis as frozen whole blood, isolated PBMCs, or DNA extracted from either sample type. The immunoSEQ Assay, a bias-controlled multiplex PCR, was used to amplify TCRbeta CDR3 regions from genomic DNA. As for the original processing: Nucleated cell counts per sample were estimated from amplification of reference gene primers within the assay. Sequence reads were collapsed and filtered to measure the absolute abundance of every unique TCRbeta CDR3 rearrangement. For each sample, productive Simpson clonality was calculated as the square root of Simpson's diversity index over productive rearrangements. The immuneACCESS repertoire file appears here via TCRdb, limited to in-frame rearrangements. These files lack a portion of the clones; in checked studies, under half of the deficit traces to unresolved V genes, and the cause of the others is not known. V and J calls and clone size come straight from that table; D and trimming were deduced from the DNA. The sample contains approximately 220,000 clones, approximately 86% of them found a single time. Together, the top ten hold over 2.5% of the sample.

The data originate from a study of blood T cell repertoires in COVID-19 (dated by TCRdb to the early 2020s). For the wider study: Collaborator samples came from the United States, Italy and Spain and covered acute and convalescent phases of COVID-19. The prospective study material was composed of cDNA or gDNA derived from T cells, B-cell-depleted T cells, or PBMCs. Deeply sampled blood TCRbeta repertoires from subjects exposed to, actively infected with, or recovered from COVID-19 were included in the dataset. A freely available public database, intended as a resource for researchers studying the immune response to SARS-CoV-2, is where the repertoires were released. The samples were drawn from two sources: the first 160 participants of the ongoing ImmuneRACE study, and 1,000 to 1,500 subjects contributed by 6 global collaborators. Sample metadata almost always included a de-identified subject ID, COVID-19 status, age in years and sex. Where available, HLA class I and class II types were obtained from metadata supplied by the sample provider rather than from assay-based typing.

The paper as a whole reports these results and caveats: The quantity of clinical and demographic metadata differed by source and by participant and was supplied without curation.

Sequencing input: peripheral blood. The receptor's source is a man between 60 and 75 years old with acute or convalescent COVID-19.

The CDR3 region: CASSQNRQVPRELFF. The DNA sequence is as follows: TGCGCCAGCAGCCAAAACCGACAGGTACCCCGGGAGCTGTTTTTT. Rearrangement joined TRBV4-3 to TRBJ2-2; the D segment could be TRBD1, given 6 matching bases. CDR3 length: 15 amino acids, cysteine to phenylalanine. The kept DNA is CDR3 alone, 45 bases in frame from the first base. V loses 2 bases of germline sequence and J loses 9 bases, and the interval between the two ends is 16 bases. From a lookup of the germline V gene, CDR1 and CDR2 are LGHNA and YSLEER.